This TCR beta chain is drawn from a study of T cells in Graves' hyperthyroidism and ophthalmopathy. Findings and limits, study-wide: Blood held most thyroid clonotypes expanded above 0.001 frequency.

Hyperthyroidism, newly diagnosed and lasting under 2 months, affected patients aged 18 to 65. Used for diagnoses were clinical symptoms, serum thyroxine and TRAb, thyroid ultrasound and orbital computed tomography. The PBMCs studied were ones that came from 8 to 10 ml fresh peripheral blood. This clonotype has at least ten counts. Its antigen remains unknown. RNA transcripts provided the source from which TCR beta CDR3 regions were amplified. Primed by the HTBI set, a first-round RT-PCR was run on the TCR CDR3. TCRdb passed the multiplex PCR reads through MiXCR, listing each CDR3 protein once. The table records 300,000 to 450,000 distinct CDR3 sequences, about 15% of them present only once. CDR3 length: 14 amino acids. The V end lost 4 bases, the J end lost 9 bases, and 16 bases lay between the germline ends. CDR1 and CDR2 from the germline V gene are MDHEN and SYDVKM.

Sequenced sample: blood. This clonotype was sampled from a woman aged 18-30 years with Graves' hyperthyroidism that later progressed to Graves' ophthalmopathy. The chain carries TRBV28 and TRBJ2-1, with D tentatively TRBD1 or TRBD2 (6 bases each). CDR3 in DNA: TGTGCCAGCAGTTCCCCGCACAGGGAGGTTGAGCAGTTCTTC. Residues: CASSSPHREVEQFF.